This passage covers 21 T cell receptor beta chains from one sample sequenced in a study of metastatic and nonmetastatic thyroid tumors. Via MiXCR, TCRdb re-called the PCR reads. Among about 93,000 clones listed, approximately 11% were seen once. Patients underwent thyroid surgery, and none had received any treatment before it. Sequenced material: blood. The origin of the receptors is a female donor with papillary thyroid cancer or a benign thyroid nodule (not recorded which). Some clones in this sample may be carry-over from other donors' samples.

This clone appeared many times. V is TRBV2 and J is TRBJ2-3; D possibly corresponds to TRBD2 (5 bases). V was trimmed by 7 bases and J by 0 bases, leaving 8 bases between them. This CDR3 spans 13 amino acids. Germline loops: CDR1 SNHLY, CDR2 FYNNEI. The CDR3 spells CASNGGSTDTQYF. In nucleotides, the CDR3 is TGTGCCAGCAACGGAGGAAGCACAGATACGCAGTATTTT.

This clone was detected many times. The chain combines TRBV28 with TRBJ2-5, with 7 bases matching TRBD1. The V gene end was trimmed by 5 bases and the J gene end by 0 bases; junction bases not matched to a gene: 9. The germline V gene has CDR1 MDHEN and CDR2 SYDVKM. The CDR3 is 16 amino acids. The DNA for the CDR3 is TGTGCCAGCAGTCTAAACAGGGGCGGAGACCAAGAGACCCAGTACTTC. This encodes CASSLNRGGDQETQYF.

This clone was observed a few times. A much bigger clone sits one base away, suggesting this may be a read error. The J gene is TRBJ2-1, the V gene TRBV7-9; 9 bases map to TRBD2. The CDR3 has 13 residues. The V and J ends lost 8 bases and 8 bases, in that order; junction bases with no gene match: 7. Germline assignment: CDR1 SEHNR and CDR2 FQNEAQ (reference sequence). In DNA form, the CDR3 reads TGTGCCAGCTTGCTAGCGGGATGGGATGAGCAGTTCTTC. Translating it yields CASLLAGWDEQFF.

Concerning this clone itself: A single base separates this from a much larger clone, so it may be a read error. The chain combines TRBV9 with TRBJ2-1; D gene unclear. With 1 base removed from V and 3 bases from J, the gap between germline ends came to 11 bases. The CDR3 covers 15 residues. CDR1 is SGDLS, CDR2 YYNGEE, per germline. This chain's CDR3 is CASSVNVLNYNEQFF. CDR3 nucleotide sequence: TGTGCCAGCAGCGTAAACGTCTTAAACTACAATGAGCAGTTCTTC. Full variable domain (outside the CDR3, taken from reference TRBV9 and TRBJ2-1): DSGVTQTPKHLITATGQRVTLRCSPRSGDLSVYWYQQSLDQGLQFLIQYYNGEERAKGNILERFSAQQFPDLHSELNLSSLELGDSALYFCASSVNVLNYNEQFFGPGTRLTVL.

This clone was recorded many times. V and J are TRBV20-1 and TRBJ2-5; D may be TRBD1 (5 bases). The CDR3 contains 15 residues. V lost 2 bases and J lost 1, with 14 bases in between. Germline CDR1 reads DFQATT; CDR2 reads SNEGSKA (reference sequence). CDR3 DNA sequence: TGCAGTGCTAGAAACCCTGTAGGGGCCCAAGAGACCCAGTACTTC. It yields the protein CSARNPVGAQETQYF.

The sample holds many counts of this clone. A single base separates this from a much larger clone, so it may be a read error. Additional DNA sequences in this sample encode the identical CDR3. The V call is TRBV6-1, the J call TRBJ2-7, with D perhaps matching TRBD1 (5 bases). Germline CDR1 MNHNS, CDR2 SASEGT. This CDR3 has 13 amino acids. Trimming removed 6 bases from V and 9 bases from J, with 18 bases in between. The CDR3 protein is CASSIRGPGRQYF. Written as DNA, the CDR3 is TGTGCCAGCAGCATAAGGGGCCCGGGCCGGCAGTACTTC.

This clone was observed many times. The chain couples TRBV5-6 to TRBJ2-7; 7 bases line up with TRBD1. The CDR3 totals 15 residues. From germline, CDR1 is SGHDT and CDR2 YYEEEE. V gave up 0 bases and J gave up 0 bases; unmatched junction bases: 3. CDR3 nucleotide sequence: TGTGCCAGCAGCTTGGGTCCAGGGGGCTCCTACGAGCAGTACTTC. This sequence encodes CASSLGPGGSYEQYF. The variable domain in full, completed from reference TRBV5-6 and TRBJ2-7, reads DAGVTQSPTHLIKTRGQQVTLRCSPKSGHDTVSWYQQALGQGPQFIFQYYEEEERQRGNFPDRFSGHQFPNYSSELNVNALLLGDSALYLCASSLGPGGSYEQYFGPGTRLTVT.

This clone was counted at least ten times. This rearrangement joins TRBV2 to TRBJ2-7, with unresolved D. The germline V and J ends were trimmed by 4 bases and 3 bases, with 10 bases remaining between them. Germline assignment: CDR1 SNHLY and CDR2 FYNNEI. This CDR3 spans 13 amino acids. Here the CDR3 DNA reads TGTGCCAGCAGTGTAGGAAGGGACTACGAGCAGTACTTC. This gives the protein CASSVGRDYEQYF.

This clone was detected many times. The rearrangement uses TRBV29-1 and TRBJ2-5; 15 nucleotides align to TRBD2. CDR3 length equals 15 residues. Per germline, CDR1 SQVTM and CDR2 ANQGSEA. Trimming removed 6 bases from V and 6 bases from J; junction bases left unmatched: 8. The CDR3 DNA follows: TGCAGCGTCGCCCTAGGGACTAGCGGGAGGCAGACCCAGTACTTC. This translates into CSVALGTSGRQTQYF.

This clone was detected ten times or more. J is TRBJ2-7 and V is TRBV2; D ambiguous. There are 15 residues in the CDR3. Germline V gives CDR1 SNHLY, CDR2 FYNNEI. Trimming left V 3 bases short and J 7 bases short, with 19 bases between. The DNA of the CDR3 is TGTGCCAGCAGTGAGCCTACGTCTTTGGTGGGGGAGCAGTACTTC. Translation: CASSEPTSLVGEQYF.

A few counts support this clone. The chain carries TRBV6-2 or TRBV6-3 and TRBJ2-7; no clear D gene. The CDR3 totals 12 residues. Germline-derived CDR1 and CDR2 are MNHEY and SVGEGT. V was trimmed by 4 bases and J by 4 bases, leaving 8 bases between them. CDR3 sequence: CASSFTLYEQYF. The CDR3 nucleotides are TGTGCCAGCAGTTTCACCCTATACGAGCAGTACTTC.

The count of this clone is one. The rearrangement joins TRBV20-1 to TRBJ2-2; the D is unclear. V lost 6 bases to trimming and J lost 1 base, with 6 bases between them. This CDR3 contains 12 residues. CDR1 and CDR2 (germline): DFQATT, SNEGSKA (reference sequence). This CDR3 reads CSANQNTGELFF. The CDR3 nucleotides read TGCAGTGCCAACCAGAACACCGGGGAGCTGTTTTTT.

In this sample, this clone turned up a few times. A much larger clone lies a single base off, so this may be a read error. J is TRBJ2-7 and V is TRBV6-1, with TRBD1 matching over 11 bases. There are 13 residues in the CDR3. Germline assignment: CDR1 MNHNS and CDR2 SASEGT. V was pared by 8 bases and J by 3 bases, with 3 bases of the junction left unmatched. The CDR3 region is CASQGQGDYEQYF. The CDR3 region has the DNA TGTGCCAGCCAGGGACAGGGGGACTACGAGCAGTACTTC.

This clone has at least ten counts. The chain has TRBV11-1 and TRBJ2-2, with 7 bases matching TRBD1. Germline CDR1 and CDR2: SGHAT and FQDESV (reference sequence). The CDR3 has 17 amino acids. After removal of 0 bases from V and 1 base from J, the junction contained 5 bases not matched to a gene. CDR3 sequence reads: CASSLATGAVNTGELFF. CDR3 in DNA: TGTGCCAGCAGCTTAGCAACAGGGGCCGTGAACACCGGGGAGCTGTTTTTT. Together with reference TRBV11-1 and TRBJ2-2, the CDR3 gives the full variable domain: EAEVAQSPRYKITEKSQAVAFWCDPISGHATLYWYRQILGQGPELLVQFQDESVVDDSQLPKDRFSAERLKGVDSTLKIQPAELGDSAMYLCASSLATGAVNTGELFFGEGSRLTVL.

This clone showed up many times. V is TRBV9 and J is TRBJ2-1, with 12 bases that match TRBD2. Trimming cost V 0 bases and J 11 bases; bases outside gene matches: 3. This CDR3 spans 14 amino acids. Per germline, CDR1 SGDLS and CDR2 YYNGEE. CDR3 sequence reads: CASSVGTSGIQQFF. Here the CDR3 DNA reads TGTGCCAGCAGCGTAGGGACTAGCGGGATCCAGCAGTTCTTC. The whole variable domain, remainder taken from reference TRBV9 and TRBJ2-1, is DSGVTQTPKHLITATGQRVTLRCSPRSGDLSVYWYQQSLDQGLQFLIQYYNGEERAKGNILERFSAQQFPDLHSELNLSSLELGDSALYFCASSVGTSGIQQFFGPGTRLTVL.

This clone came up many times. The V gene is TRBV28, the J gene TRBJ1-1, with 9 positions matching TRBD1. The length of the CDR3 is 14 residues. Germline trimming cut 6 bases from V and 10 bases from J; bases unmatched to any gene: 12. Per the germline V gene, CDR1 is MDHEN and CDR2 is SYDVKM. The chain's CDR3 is CASSSGTGYSRAFF. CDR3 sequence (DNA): TGTGCCAGCAGCTCGGGGACAGGGTATTCTCGAGCTTTCTTT.

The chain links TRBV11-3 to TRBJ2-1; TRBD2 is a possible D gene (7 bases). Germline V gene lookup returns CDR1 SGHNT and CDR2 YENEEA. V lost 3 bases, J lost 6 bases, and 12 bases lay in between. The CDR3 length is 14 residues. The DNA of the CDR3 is TGTGCCAGCAGCTTGTCAGGGGAGGGCAATGAGCAGTTCTTC. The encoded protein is CASSLSGEGNEQFF.

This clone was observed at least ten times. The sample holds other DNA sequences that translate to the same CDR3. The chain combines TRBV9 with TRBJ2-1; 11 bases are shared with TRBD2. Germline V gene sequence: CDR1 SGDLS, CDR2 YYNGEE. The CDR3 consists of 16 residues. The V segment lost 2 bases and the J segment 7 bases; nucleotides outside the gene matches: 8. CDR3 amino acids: CASSVLGSSGRNEQFF. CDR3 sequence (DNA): TGTGCCAGCAGCGTCCTGGGGTCTAGCGGGAGGAATGAGCAGTTCTTC.

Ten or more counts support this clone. In DNA form, the CDR3 reads TGTGCCAGCAGCTTAAACCCGGACCCTGCGGTCGATGAGCAGTTCTTC. Protein: CASSLNPDPAVDEQFF. The gene calls are TRBV7-2 and TRBJ2-1; D remains ambiguous. Trimming left V 2 bases short and J 8 bases short, with 19 bases between. This CDR3 has 16 amino acids. Germline CDR1 is SGHTA and CDR2 is FQGNSA.

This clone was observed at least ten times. This CDR3 is CASSSRGTPTGTCNEQFF. The CDR3 DNA sequence: TGCGCCAGCAGCTCACGGGGGACACCCACTGGGACATGCAATGAGCAGTTCTTC. The chain is built from TRBV5-1 and TRBJ2-1; either TRBD1 or TRBD2 may fit D (6 bases each). Germline V gene lookup returns CDR1 SGHRS and CDR2 YFSETQ. Trimming took off 3 bases at V and 6 bases at J, with 25 bases between the two ends. This CDR3 spans 18 amino acids.

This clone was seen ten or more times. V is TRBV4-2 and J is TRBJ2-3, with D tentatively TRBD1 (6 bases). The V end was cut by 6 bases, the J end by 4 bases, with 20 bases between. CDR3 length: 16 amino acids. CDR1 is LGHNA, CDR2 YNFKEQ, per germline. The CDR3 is CASSRGFRLGADTQYF. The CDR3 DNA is TGTGCCAGCAGTAGGGGGTTTAGGTTGGGGGCAGATACGCAGTATTTT.